Presented here are 28 T cell receptor beta chains from one specimen sequenced in a study of CD8 T cells in Susac syndrome. RNA, at roughly 0.45 to 1 ug, was reverse transcribed with random hexamers. TCRdb used MiXCR to reprocess the immunoSEQ multiplex PCR reads, holding one entry per CDR3 protein. The profile shows about 100,000 distinct CDR3 sequences, roughly 93% of them singletons. The sequenced sample was CD8+ T cells from PBMCs. All receptors derive from a human donor in good health.

This chain links TRBV7-9 with TRBJ2-7; perhaps TRBD1 as D (5 bases). CDR3 length: 16 amino acids. Germline CDR1 and CDR2: SEHNR and FQNEAQ (reference sequence). Trimming left V 1 base short and J 3 bases short, with 16 bases between. CDR3 region: CASSLDPGDRNYEQYF. The CDR3 DNA reads as TGTGCCAGCAGCTTAGACCCTGGAGACAGAAACTACGAGCAGTACTTC.

The rearrangement links TRBV2 to TRBJ2-3; D might be TRBD1 or TRBD2, each matching 5 bases. Trimming took 4 bases from V and 2 from J, leaving 13 bases between them. The CDR3 totals 15 residues. Germline V gene data show CDR1 as SNHLY and CDR2 as FYNNEI. CDR3 sequence (DNA): TGTGCCAGCAGTGGAGGGGAAGGATACACAGATACGCAGTATTTT. Translating it yields CASSGGEGYTDTQYF.

The chain is built from TRBV4-1 and TRBJ2-3; unclear D gene. The V end was cut by 7 bases, the J end by 0 bases, with 14 bases between. Germline V CDR1 and CDR2: MGHRA, YSYEKL. This CDR3 contains 15 residues. CDR3 amino acids: CASTTQDRSTDTQYF. In DNA form, the CDR3 reads TGCGCCAGCACCACTCAGGACCGAAGCACAGATACGCAGTATTTT.

The rearrangement joins TRBV15 to TRBJ1-5; 10 nucleotides align to TRBD1. This CDR3 comprises 16 residues. Germline V gives CDR1 LNHNV, CDR2 YYDKDF (reference sequence). J gave up 6 bases and V 3 bases, and 8 bases lay outside the gene matches. Here the CDR3 DNA reads TGTGCCACCAGCAGCAGGGGACAGGGGACCGTTCAGCCCCAGCATTTT. It specifies CATSSRGQGTVQPQHF.

The CDR3 sequence is CASRQGASNQPQHF. The CDR3 nucleotides read TGTGCCAGTAGACAGGGGGCGAGCAATCAGCCCCAGCATTTT. The rearrangement uses TRBV19 and TRBJ1-5; 9 bases map to TRBD1. The length of the CDR3 is 14 residues. Per the germline V gene, CDR1 is LNHDA and CDR2 is SQIVND (reference sequence). Losses at the gene ends were 6 bases for V and 1 base for J; bases not matched to a gene: 1.

The chain couples TRBV12-3 or TRBV12-4 to TRBJ2-1, with D unclear. V lost 7 bases and J lost 8, with 15 bases in between. CDR3 length: 13 amino acids. The CDR3 sequence: CASKMGGWDEQFF. The CDR3 nucleotides read TGTGCCAGCAAAATGGGCGGTTGGGATGAGCAGTTCTTC.

The chain joins TRBV12-3 or TRBV12-4 to TRBJ2-3, with TRBD2 matching 14 bases. Losses at the gene ends were 6 bases for V and 2 bases for J; bases not matched to a gene: 16. There are 20 residues in the CDR3. The chain's CDR3 is CASSYQPGLAGEKNTDTQYF. For the CDR3, the DNA is TGTGCCAGCAGCTACCAGCCGGGACTAGCGGGGGAGAAGAACACAGATACGCAGTATTTT.

The chain joins TRBV27 to TRBJ2-3; either TRBD1 or TRBD2 may fit D (5 bases each). Deletions cut 5 bases from V and 6 bases from J, with 21 bases between. Germline assignment: CDR1 MNHEY and CDR2 SMNVEV (reference sequence). CDR3 length: 16 residues. The CDR3 is CASSPLTGTGLDTQYF. CDR3 nucleotide sequence: TGTGCCAGCAGTCCTCTTACCGGGACGGGGTTGGATACGCAGTATTTT.

This rearrangement joins TRBV19 to TRBJ1-2; D call uncertain. Trimming left V 1 base short and J 0 bases short, with 9 bases between. The CDR3 consists of 15 residues. Germline-derived CDR1 and CDR2 are LNHDA and SQIVND (reference sequence). CDR3 nucleotides: TGTGCCAGTAGTATAGGGCACCTCGCTAACTATGGCTACACCTTC. Translating it yields CASSIGHLANYGYTF.

Concerning this clonotype itself: Since no conserved phenylalanine or tryptophan closes the CDR3, a read error is the likely cause. The rearrangement uses TRBV6-1 and TRBJ1-1; D is uncertain. V dropped 6 bases and J dropped 1 base, with 6 bases sitting between them. This CDR3 has 12 amino acids. CDR1 is MNHNS, CDR2 SASEGT, per germline. The CDR3 DNA follows: TGTGCCAGCAGCTTGAGGAACACTGAAGCTTTCCTT. Residues: CASSLRNTEAFL.

CDR3 bases: TGTGCTAGTGGTTTGTTAGGTCCAGCCTACGAGCAGTACTTC. This translates into CASGLLGPAYEQYF. The J gene is TRBJ2-7, the V gene TRBV12-5; D is unclear. The CDR3 covers 14 residues. From germline, CDR1 is LGHNT and CDR2 FRNRAP. V gave up 2 bases and J gave up 2 bases, with 10 bases separating them.

This clonotype has just one count. The chain joins TRBV5-5 to TRBJ2-2; 7 bases map to TRBD2. Germline CDR1 and CDR2: SGHKS and YYEKEE (reference sequence). V gave up 4 bases and J gave up 6 bases; unmatched junction bases: 9. The CDR3 runs to 15 residues. CDR3 DNA: TGTGCCAGCAGCGTAGGGACCAGCGGGGCCGGGGAGCTGTTTTTT. This sequence encodes CASSVGTSGAGELFF.

The genes are TRBV20-1 and TRBJ2-3; 14 bases line up with TRBD2. This CDR3 has 19 residues. Germline V gene lookup returns CDR1 DFQATT and CDR2 SNEGSKA (reference sequence). V gave up 0 bases and J gave up 0 bases; unmatched junction bases: 8. The CDR3, as DNA: TGCAGTGCTAGAGATCTCCGACTAGCGGGGGGGCGAAGCACAGATACGCAGTATTTT. This gives the protein CSARDLRLAGGRSTDTQYF.

The chain uses TRBV5-7 and TRBJ2-5; perhaps TRBD2 as D (6 bases). TRBV5-7 is designated an ORF whose function remains uncertain. V lost 3 bases, J lost 5 bases, and 20 bases lay in between. The CDR3 has 16 amino acids. CDR3 in amino acids: CASSCGTLKDGETQYF. The CDR3, as DNA: TGTGCCAGCAGCTGCGGGACGCTTAAAGATGGTGAGACCCAGTACTTC.

This clonotype was recorded only once. The chain joins TRBV6-5 to TRBJ2-3; no clear D gene. Trimming took 0 bases from V and 4 from J, leaving 8 bases between them. The germline gives CDR1 MNHEY, CDR2 SVGAGI. The CDR3 has 14 amino acids. This CDR3 is CASSYSNGADTQYF. The CDR3 nucleotides read TGTGCCAGCAGTTACTCGAATGGAGCAGATACGCAGTATTTT.

This chain uses TRBV3-1 with TRBJ1-6; TRBD1 aligns across 7 bases. J was trimmed by 7 bases and V by 1 base; bases with no gene match: 7. The length of the CDR3 is 16 residues. Germline V CDR1 and CDR2: LGHDT, YNNKEL (reference sequence). CDR3: CASSQVWDRENSPLHF. The CDR3 DNA reads TGTGCCAGCAGCCAAGTTTGGGACAGAGAGAATTCACCCCTCCACTTT.

The J gene is TRBJ1-1, the V gene TRBV19, with TRBD1 matching over 7 bases. Germline V CDR1 and CDR2: LNHDA, SQIVND (reference sequence). V was clipped by 3 bases and J by 1 base; unmatched bases: 2. The CDR3 runs 14 residues. CDR3 sequence reads: CASSIRQGNTEAFF. CDR3 bases: TGTGCCAGTAGTATTCGACAGGGGAACACTGAAGCTTTCTTT.

The rearrangement joins TRBV4-1 to TRBJ1-5, with no clear D. The CDR3 has 15 residues. V lost 0 bases and J lost 5, with 11 bases in between. Germline V gene lookup returns CDR1 MGHRA and CDR2 YSYEKL. The CDR3 loop is CASSQEDGSYQPQHF. In DNA, the CDR3 is TGCGCCAGCAGCCAAGAGGACGGTTCATATCAGCCCCAGCATTTT.

The chain joins TRBV27 to TRBJ2-7; no clear D. CDR3 size: 15 residues. From germline, CDR1 is MNHEY and CDR2 SMNVEV (reference sequence). V lost 2 bases and J lost 3, with 14 bases in between. This CDR3 reads CASSLGVGWVYEQYF. The CDR3 bases are TGTGCCAGCAGTTTAGGAGTAGGGTGGGTCTACGAGCAGTACTTC.

The chain combines TRBV5-5 with TRBJ2-7; D unclear. The germline V gene has CDR1 SGHKS and CDR2 YYEKEE (reference sequence). CDR3 size: 14 residues. Trimming took off 1 base at V and 2 bases at J, with 10 bases between the two ends. CDR3 nucleotides: TGTGCCAGCAGCTTGTATGACGGTACCTACGAGCAGTACTTC. Translation gives CASSLYDGTYEQYF.

The chain recombines TRBV13 with TRBJ2-7; D perhaps matches TRBD1 (7 bases). CDR3 length: 14 amino acids. CDR1 PRHDT and CDR2 FYEKMQ come from the germline V gene (reference sequence). Trimming cost V 5 bases and J 3 bases, with 14 bases left between them. The CDR3 coding sequence is TGTGCCAGCAGCGGGCGGGACAGTTACTACGAGCAGTACTTC. It codes for CASSGRDSYYEQYF.

This chain connects TRBV6-6 to TRBJ1-1; D unresolved. V was trimmed by 5 bases and J by 8 bases, leaving 15 bases between them. The CDR3 extends over 13 amino acids. From germline, CDR1 is MNHNY and CDR2 SVGAGI (reference sequence). The CDR3 bases are TGTGCCAGCAGTCCCACCGGGGTATGGGAAGCTTTCTTT. Translating it yields CASSPTGVWEAFF.

The V and J genes are TRBV23-1 and TRBJ2-7, with TRBD1 identical over 10 bases. TRBV23-1 is filed as an ORF, its function uncertain. The ends lost 11 bases at V and 7 bases at J; junction bases unmatched: 8. This CDR3 has 12 amino acids. The CDR3 DNA is TGCGCCTGTGGGACAGGGGTGAGTGAGCAGTACTTC. It translates to CACGTGVSEQYF.

V gene TRBV12-3 or TRBV12-4 combines with J gene TRBJ2-7; 7 positions agree with TRBD2. Unmatched junction bases numbered 12, after V lost 6 bases and J lost 7 bases. The CDR3 runs to 14 residues. CDR3 sequence: CASSPGAGEWEQYF. In DNA, the CDR3 is TGTGCCAGCAGCCCCGGGGCGGGGGAGTGGGAGCAGTACTTC.

The chain links TRBV1 to TRBJ2-7; TRBD1, as called in the table, went unchecked against the DNA. TRBV1 constitutes a pseudogene. The CDR3 consists of 17 residues. CDR3 amino acids: CTSSPQRRDSFSYEQYF. CDR3 sequence (DNA): TGCACCAGCAGCCCACAACGCCGGGACAGCTTCTCCTACGAGCAGTACTTC.

The V and J genes are TRBV23-1 and TRBJ1-4; weak D call: TRBD1 (5 bases). TRBV23-1 is an ORF for which the function is uncertain. This CDR3 has 17 amino acids. The V gene lost 0 bases and the J gene lost 9 bases, with 20 bases spanning the gap. The CDR3 is CASSQSVSGGGGKKLFF. In DNA, the CDR3 is TGCGCCAGCAGTCAATCGGTATCCGGGGGTGGGGGGAAAAAACTGTTTTTT.

The chain carries TRBV20-1 and TRBJ2-3; D might be TRBD1 (6 bases). Germline V gene sequence: CDR1 DFQATT, CDR2 SNEGSKA (reference sequence). The ends were cut back, 6 bases at V and 6 bases at J, with 22 bases in the middle. This CDR3 contains 15 residues. In DNA form, the CDR3 reads TGCAGTGCCAGCCCTTTTAACAGGGACGAGGATACGCAGTATTTT. Its protein product is CSASPFNRDEDTQYF.

The chain couples TRBV7-7 to TRBJ1-1, with D perhaps TRBD1 (6 bases). V lost 1 base, J lost 5 bases, and 20 bases lay in between. The CDR3 consists of 17 residues. CDR1 is SSHAT, CDR2 FNYEAQ, per germline (reference sequence). CDR3 residues: CASSLEENRAPKTEAFF. Written as DNA, the CDR3 is TGTGCCAGCAGCTTAGAAGAGAACAGGGCCCCTAAGACTGAAGCTTTCTTT.